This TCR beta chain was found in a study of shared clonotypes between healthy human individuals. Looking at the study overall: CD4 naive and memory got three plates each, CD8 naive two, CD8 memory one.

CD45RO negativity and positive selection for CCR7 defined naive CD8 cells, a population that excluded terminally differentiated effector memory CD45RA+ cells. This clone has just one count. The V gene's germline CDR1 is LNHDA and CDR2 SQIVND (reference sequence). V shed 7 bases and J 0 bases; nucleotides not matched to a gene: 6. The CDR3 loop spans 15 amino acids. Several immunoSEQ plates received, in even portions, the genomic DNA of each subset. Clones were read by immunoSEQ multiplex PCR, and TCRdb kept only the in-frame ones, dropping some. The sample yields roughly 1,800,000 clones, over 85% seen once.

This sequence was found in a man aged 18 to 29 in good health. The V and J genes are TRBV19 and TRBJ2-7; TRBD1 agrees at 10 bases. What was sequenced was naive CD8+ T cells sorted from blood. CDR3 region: CASTPGQGTSYEQYF. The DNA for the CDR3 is TGTGCCAGTACCCCGGGACAGGGGACCTCCTACGAGCAGTACTTC.